This TCR beta chain was sequenced in a study of blood T cell repertoires in COVID-19. Across the study: From T cells, B-cell-depleted T cells, or PBMCs came the material, which was cDNA or gDNA.

TCRdb keeps only in-frame clones here, not all; method: immunoSEQ multiplex PCR. The sample lists approximately 410,000 clones, 75% to 90% occurring once. Trimming cost V 1 base and J 5 bases, with 14 bases left between them. CDR1 is MGHRA, CDR2 YSYEKL, per germline. The length of the CDR3 is 15 residues. Sequences were obtained from peripheral blood. This receptor was identified in a woman in her thirties with active or convalescent COVID-19. The V call is TRBV4-1, the J call TRBJ1-1; weak D call: TRBD1 (6 bases). The CDR3 loop is CASSQGVRGGTEAFF. The DNA for the CDR3 is TGCGCCAGCAGCCAAGGCGTAAGAGGGGGAACTGAAGCTTTCTTT.